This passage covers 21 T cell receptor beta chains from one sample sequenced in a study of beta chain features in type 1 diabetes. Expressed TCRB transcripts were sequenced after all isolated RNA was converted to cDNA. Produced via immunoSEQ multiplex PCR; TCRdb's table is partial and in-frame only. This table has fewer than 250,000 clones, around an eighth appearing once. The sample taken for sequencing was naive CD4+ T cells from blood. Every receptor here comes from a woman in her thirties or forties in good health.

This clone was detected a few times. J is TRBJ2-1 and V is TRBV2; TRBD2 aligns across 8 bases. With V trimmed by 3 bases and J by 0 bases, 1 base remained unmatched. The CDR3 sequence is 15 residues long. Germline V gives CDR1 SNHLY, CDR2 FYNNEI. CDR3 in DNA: TGTGCCAGCAGTGAGGCGGGGGGCTCCTACAATGAGCAGTTCTTC. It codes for CASSEAGGSYNEQFF.

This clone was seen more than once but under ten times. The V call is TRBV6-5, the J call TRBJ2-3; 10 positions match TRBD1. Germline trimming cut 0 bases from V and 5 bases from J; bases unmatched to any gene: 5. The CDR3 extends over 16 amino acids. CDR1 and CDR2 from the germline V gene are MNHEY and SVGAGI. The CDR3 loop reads CASSYSGTGAVDTQYF. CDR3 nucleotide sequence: TGTGCCAGCAGTTACTCGGGGACAGGGGCAGTAGATACGCAGTATTTT.

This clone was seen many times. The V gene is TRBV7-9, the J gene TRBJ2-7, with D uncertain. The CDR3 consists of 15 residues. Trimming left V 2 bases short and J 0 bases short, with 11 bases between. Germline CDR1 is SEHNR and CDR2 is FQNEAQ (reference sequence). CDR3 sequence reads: CASSLMLAVSYEQYF. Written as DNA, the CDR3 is TGTGCCAGCAGCTTAATGTTGGCAGTCTCCTACGAGCAGTACTTC.

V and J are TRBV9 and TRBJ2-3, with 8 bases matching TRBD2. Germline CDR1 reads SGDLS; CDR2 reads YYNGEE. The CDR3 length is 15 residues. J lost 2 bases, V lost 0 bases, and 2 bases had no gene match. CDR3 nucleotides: TGTGCCAGCAGCGTAGGCGGGGGGTTCACAGATACGCAGTATTTT. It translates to CASSVGGGFTDTQYF.

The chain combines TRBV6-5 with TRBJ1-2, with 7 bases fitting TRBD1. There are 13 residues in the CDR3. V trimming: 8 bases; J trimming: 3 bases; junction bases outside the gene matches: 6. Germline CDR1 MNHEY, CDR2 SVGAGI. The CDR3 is CASRRGGDYGYTF. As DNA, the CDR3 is TGTGCCAGCCGCAGAGGGGGCGACTATGGCTACACCTTC.

CDR3 in DNA: TGCGCCAGCAGCCCGGACAGGGTACCTTACGAGCAGTACTTC. Its translation: CASSPDRVPYEQYF. The rearrangement uses TRBV4-1 and TRBJ2-7, with 8 bases fitting TRBD1. Losses at the gene ends were 4 bases for V and 4 bases for J; bases not matched to a gene: 6. The CDR3 length is 14 residues. CDR1 is MGHRA and CDR2 is YSYEKL in the germline V gene.

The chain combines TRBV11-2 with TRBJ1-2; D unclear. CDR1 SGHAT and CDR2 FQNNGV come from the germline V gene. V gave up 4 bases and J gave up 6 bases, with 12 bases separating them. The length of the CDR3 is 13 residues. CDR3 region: CASSYDEVDGYTF. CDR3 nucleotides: TGTGCCAGCAGCTACGACGAGGTCGATGGCTACACCTTC.

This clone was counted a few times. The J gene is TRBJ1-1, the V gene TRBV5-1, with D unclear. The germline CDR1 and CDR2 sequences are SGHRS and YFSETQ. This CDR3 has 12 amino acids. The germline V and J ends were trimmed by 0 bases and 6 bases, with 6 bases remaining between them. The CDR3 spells CASSLDHSEAFF. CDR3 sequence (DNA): TGCGCCAGCAGCTTGGACCACTCTGAAGCTTTCTTT.

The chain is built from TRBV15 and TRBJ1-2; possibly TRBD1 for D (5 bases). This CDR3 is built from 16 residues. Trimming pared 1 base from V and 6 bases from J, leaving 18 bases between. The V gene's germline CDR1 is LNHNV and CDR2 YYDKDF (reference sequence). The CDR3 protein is CATSRALFGSRDGYTF. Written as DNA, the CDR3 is TGTGCCACCAGCAGAGCTCTGTTTGGCTCCAGGGATGGCTACACCTTC. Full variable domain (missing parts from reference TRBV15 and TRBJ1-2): DAMVIQNPRYQVTQFGKPVTLSCSQTLNHNVMYWYQQKSSQAPKLLFHYYDKDFNNEADTPDNFQSRRPNTSFCFLDIRSPGLGDTAMYLCATSRALFGSRDGYTFGSGTRLTVV.

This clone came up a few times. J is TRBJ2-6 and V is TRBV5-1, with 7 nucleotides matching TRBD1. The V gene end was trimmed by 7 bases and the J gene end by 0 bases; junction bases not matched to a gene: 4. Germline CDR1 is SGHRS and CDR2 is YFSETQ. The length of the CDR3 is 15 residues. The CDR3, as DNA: TGCGCCAGCGCACAGGGGAACTCTGGGGCCAACGTCCTGACTTTC. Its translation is CASAQGNSGANVLTF.

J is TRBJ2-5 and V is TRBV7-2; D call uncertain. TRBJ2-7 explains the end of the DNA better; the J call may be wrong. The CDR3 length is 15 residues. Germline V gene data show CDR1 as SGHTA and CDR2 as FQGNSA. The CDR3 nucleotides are TGTGCCAGCAGCTCCACAGCTCCCATCCGCTACGAGCAGTACTTC. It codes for CASSSTAPIRYEQYF.

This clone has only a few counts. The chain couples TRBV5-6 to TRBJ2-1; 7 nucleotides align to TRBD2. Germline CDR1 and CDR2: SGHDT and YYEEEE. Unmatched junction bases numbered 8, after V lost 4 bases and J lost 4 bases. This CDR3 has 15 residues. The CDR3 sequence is CASSPGGGSYNEQFF. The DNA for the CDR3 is TGTGCCAGCAGCCCGGGCGGGGGTTCGTACAATGAGCAGTTCTTC.

The CDR3 spells CASRGPGLYEQYF. CDR3 nucleotides: TGTGCCAGTAGGGGCCCAGGGCTCTACGAGCAGTACTTC. The chain links TRBV19 to TRBJ2-7, with D maybe TRBD1 (5 bases). Germline values: CDR1 LNHDA, CDR2 SQIVND (reference sequence). The CDR3 loop spans 13 amino acids. V was cut by 6 bases and J by 3 bases, with 12 bases left in between.

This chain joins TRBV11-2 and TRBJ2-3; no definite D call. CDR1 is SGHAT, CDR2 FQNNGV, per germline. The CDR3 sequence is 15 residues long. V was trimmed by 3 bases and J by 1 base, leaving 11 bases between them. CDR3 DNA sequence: TGTGCCAGCAGCTTTCACAGCCCCGGCACAGATACGCAGTATTTT. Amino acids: CASSFHSPGTDTQYF. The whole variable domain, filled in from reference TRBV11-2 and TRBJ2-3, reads EAGVAQSPRYKIIEKRQSVAFWCNPISGHATLYWYQQILGQGPKLLIQFQNNGVVDDSQLPKDRFSAERLKGVDSTLKIQPAKLEDSAVYLCASSFHSPGTDTQYFGPGTRLTVL.

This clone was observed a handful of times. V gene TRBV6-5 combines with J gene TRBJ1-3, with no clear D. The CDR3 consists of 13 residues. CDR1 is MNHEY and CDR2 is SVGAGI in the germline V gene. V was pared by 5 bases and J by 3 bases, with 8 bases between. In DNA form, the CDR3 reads TGTGCCAGCAGTCCCCCCGGTGGAAACACCATATATTTT. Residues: CASSPPGGNTIYF.

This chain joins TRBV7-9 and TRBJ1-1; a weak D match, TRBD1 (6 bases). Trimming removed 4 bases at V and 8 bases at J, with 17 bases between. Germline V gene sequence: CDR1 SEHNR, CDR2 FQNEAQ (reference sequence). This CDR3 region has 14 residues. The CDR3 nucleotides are TGTGCCAGCAGCTCGATGAAACAGGGTACCGAAGCTTTCTTT. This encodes CASSSMKQGTEAFF.

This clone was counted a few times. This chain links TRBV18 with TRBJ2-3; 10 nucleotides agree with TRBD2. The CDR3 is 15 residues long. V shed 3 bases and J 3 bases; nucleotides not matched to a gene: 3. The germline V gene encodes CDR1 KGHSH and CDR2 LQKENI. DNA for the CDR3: TGTGCCAGCTCACCCCAGCGGGGGGGAACAGATACGCAGTATTTT. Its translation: CASSPQRGGTDTQYF.

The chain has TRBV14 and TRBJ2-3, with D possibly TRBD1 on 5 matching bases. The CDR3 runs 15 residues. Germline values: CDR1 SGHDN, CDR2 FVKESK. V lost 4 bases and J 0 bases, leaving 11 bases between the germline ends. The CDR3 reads CASSLRQPSTDTQYF. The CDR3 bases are TGTGCCAGCAGCCTTCGACAGCCTAGCACAGATACGCAGTATTTT.

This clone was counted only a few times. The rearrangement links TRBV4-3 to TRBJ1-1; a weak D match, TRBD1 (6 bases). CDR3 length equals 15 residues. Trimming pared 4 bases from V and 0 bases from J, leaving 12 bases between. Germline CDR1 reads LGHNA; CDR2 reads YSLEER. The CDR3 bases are TGCGCCAGCAGCCCCCGAACAGGGCTGAACACTGAAGCTTTCTTT. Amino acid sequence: CASSPRTGLNTEAFF.

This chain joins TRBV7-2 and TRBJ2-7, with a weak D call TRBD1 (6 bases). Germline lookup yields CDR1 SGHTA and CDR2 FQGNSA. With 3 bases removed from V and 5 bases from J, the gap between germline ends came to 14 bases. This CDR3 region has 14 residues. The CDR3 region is CASSLSGTSNEQYF. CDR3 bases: TGTGCCAGCAGCTTGTCCGGGACATCTAACGAGCAGTACTTC.

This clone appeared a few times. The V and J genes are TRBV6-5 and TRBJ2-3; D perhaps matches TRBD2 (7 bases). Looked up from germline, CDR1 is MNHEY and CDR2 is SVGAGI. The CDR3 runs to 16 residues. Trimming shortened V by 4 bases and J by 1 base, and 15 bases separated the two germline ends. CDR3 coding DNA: TGTGCCAGCAGTTCCCCGGGGGGCAAACGCACAGATACGCAGTATTTT. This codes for CASSSPGGKRTDTQYF.